Given below is one T cell receptor (beta chain) in context. Treatment indicated: about 20 received Ad26.COV2.S at low or high dose, single or two shots; 5 received placebo; per-sample allocation not given. Samples analyzed were those drawn on day 63 after the first vaccine or placebo injection. These data belong to a study of Ad26.COV2.S vaccination and SARS-CoV-2 variants. Data came from immunoSEQ multiplex PCR; TCRdb stores just in-frame clones and leaves some out. This repertoire shows 350,000 to 500,000 clones, less than 95% found once; its top ten account for approximately 4.5%. V gave up 0 bases and J gave up 3 bases, with 11 bases separating them. The germline CDR1 and CDR2 sequences are SGHRS and YFSETQ. The length of the CDR3 is 15 residues.

The sequencing used peripheral blood, collected in a trial of Ad26.COV2.S vaccine versus placebo. The chain joins TRBV5-1 to TRBJ2-3, with unresolved D. The clonotype comes from a person between 18 and 65 years old who received the Ad26.COV2.S COVID-19 vaccine or a placebo. CDR3 sequence reads: CASSLASQPTDTQYF. The CDR3, as DNA: TGCGCCAGCAGCTTGGCCTCACAGCCGACAGATACGCAGTATTTT.